The TCR beta chain under discussion was sequenced for a study of spatial heterogeneity in lung cancer. Stated time point: blood at routine non-recurrence follow-up after resection. Using its own MiXCR run on the 5' RACE reads, TCRdb lists one record per CDR3 protein. The sample includes over 85,000 distinct CDR3 sequences, approximately 20% of them seen just once. The clonotype originates from a male donor with early-stage non-small cell lung cancer. The sample here was PBMCs, taken at follow-up.

The CDR3 sequence is CASSFGQGMTQYF. The CDR3 bases are TGTGCCAGCAGCTTCGGACAGGGTATGACCCAGTACTTC. The chain combines TRBV7-3 with TRBJ2-5; 8 nucleotides line up with TRBD1. Trimming removed 3 bases from V and 7 bases from J; junction bases left unmatched: 4. The CDR3 spans 13 residues. Germline CDR1 reads SGHTA; CDR2 reads FQGTGA.